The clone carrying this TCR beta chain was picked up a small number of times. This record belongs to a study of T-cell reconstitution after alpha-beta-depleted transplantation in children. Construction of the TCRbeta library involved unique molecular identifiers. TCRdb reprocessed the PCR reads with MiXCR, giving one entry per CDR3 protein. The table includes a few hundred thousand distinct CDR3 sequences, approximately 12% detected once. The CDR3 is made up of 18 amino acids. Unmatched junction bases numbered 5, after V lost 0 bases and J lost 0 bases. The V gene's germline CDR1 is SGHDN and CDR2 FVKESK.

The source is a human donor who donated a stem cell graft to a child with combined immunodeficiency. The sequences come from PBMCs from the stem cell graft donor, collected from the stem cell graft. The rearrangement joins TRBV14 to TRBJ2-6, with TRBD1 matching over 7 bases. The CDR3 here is CASSQETGPISGANVLTF. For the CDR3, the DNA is TGTGCCAGCAGCCAAGAGACAGGGCCCATCTCTGGGGCCAACGTCCTGACTTTC.